Listed below are T cell receptor beta chains from one sample, sequenced in a study of Ad26.COV2.S vaccination and SARS-CoV-2 variants. The assay was immunoSEQ multiplex PCR, and TCRdb's table has in-frame clones only and misses some. The sample holds about 350,000 clones, about 88% seen once. The sample was peripheral blood, taken in a trial of Ad26.COV2.S vaccine versus placebo. Source of these receptors: a person between 18 and 65 years old who received the Ad26.COV2.S COVID-19 vaccine or a placebo. The CDR3 runs from the conserved cysteine through the conserved F or W. A D gene is named only where the DNA matches it firmly. Clone sizes are given selectively: once, few, many, or a class where the clone is expanded.

V gene: TRBV28; D gene: -; clone size: -; J gene: TRBJ1-1; CDR3 DNA: TGTGCCAGCAAAACGGGGACCACTGAAGCTTTCTTT; CDR3 protein: CASKTGTTEAFF
V gene: TRBV10-1; D gene: TRBD2; clone size: -; J gene: TRBJ2-5; CDR3 DNA: TGCGCCAGCAGTGATACTAGCGGGATAGAGACCCAGTACTTC; CDR3 protein: CASSDTSGIETQYF
V gene: TRBV2; D gene: -; clone size: -; J gene: TRBJ2-5; CDR3 DNA: TGTGCCAGTTTCCCCCTAGGGGGTCCTATCGTGACCCAGTACTTC; CDR3 protein: CASFPLGGPIVTQYF
V gene: TRBV5-4; D gene: -; clone size: -; J gene: TRBJ2-6; CDR3 DNA: TGTGCCAGCAGTTCCAACATCTACTCTGGGGCCAACGTCCTGACTTTC; CDR3 protein: CASSSNIYSGANVLTF
V gene: TRBV5-1; D gene: -; clone size: -; J gene: TRBJ2-5; CDR3 DNA: TGCGCCAGCAGCTGGAGTGGACGGATTCAAGAGACCCAGTACTTC; CDR3 protein: CASSWSGRIQETQYF
V gene: TRBV28; D gene: TRBD1; clone size: -; J gene: TRBJ1-1; CDR3 DNA: TGTGCCAGCAGTTTCTACAACAGGGGGAAGGATGAAGCTTTCTTT; CDR3 protein: CASSFYNRGKDEAFF
V gene: TRBV10-2; D gene: -; clone size: -; J gene: TRBJ2-7; CDR3 DNA: TGCGCCAGCAGTGAAGGAGGCAGGGGCTACGAGCAGTACTTC; CDR3 protein: CASSEGGRGYEQYF
V gene: TRBV6-1; D gene: -; clone size: -; J gene: TRBJ1-5; CDR3 DNA: TGTGCCAGCAGTGGGGGGGCCGGACTTTATAGCAATCAGCCCCAGCATTTT; CDR3 protein: CASSGGAGLYSNQPQHF
V gene: TRBV9; D gene: -; clone size: -; J gene: TRBJ1-3; CDR3 DNA: TGTGCCAGCAGCCCATTGCCCTCTGGAAACACCATATATTTT; CDR3 protein: CASSPLPSGNTIYF
V gene: TRBV2; D gene: TRBD1; clone size: -; J gene: TRBJ2-7; CDR3 DNA: TGTGCCAGCAGTGAGCAGGGGGCTGGGGAGCAGTACTTC; CDR3 protein: CASSEQGAGEQYF
V gene: TRBV6-2/TRBV6-3; D gene: TRBD1; clone size: once; J gene: TRBJ2-2; CDR3 DNA: TGTGCCAGCAGTCGTGACAGGGCGAGGACCGGGGAGCTGTTTTTT; CDR3 protein: CASSRDRARTGELFF
V gene: TRBV7-8; D gene: TRBD2; clone size: -; J gene: TRBJ2-5; CDR3 DNA: TGTGCCAGCAGCTTAGAGGGACTAGCAGGAGAGACCCAGTACTTC; CDR3 protein: CASSLEGLAGETQYF
V gene: TRBV3-1/TRBV3-2; D gene: TRBD2; clone size: -; J gene: TRBJ2-2; CDR3 DNA: TGTGCCAGCAGCCATTTGTATAGCGGGAGCCAAACCGGGGAGCTGTTTTTT; CDR3 protein: CASSHLYSGSQTGELFF
V gene: TRBV11-2; D gene: TRBD1; clone size: -; J gene: TRBJ1-1; CDR3 DNA: TGTGCCAGCAGCTCGAGCAGGGGGCCCTTGAACACTGAAGCTTTCTTT; CDR3 protein: CASSSSRGPLNTEAFF
V gene: TRBV5-1; D gene: -; clone size: -; J gene: TRBJ1-3; CDR3 DNA: TGCGCCAGCAGCTTAGTGGGGTTTGGAAACACCATATATTTT; CDR3 protein: CASSLVGFGNTIYF
V gene: TRBV3-1/TRBV3-2; D gene: TRBD1; clone size: -; J gene: TRBJ1-1; CDR3 DNA: TGTGCCAGCAGCCAAGAGTGGGGACAGGGAGCGAAAATGAACACTGAAGCTTTCTTT; CDR3 protein: CASSQEWGQGAKMNTEAFF
V gene: TRBV19; D gene: -; clone size: few; J gene: TRBJ1-1; CDR3 DNA: TGTGCCAGTAGTATGTTAACAGGGTTAACCATGAACACTGAAGCTTTCTTT; CDR3 protein: CASSMLTGLTMNTEAFF
V gene: TRBV5-1; D gene: -; clone size: -; J gene: TRBJ2-7; CDR3 DNA: TGCGCCAGCAGCCCCAGGGTTGAGTCCTTCTCCTACGAGCAGTACTTC; CDR3 protein: CASSPRVESFSYEQYF
V gene: TRBV27; D gene: TRBD1; clone size: -; J gene: TRBJ2-7; CDR3 DNA: TGTGCCAGCAGTTTGGGACAGACCTTCTACGAGCAGTACTTC; CDR3 protein: CASSLGQTFYEQYF
V gene: TRBV11-2; D gene: TRBD2; clone size: -; J gene: TRBJ2-1; CDR3 DNA: TGTGCCAGCAGCTTAGGAGGAGCGGGATCCTACAATGAGCAGTTCTTC; CDR3 protein: CASSLGGAGSYNEQFF
V gene: TRBV7-9; D gene: -; clone size: -; J gene: TRBJ1-1; CDR3 DNA: TGTGCCAGCAGCCCAGTGGGACGGTTGGCTTTCTTT; CDR3 protein: CASSPVGRLAFF
V gene: TRBV6-2/TRBV6-3; D gene: TRBD1; clone size: few; J gene: TRBJ1-2; CDR3 DNA: TGTGCCAGCAGTTTCACCGGGACAGGCGGATTCGGCTACACCTTC; CDR3 protein: CASSFTGTGGFGYTF
V gene: TRBV13; D gene: -; clone size: -; J gene: TRBJ2-2; CDR3 DNA: TGTGCCAGCAGCAATAGAGGGGGTGCCGGGGAGCTGTTTTTT; CDR3 protein: CASSNRGGAGELFF
V gene: TRBV28; D gene: -; clone size: once; J gene: TRBJ1-5; CDR3 DNA: TGTGCCAGCAGACCGCCGGGAACATCAACTTATAGCAATCAGCCCCAGCATTTT; CDR3 protein: CASRPPGTSTYSNQPQHF
V gene: TRBV13; D gene: TRBD2; clone size: -; J gene: TRBJ2-4; CDR3 DNA: TGTGCCAGCAGCCCCCTAGCGGAGCTAGCCAAAAACATTCAGTACTTC; CDR3 protein: CASSPLAELAKNIQYF
V gene: TRBV18; D gene: TRBD1; clone size: -; J gene: TRBJ1-1; CDR3 DNA: TGTGCCAGCTCATTCGGGACAGGGGGGAACACTGAAGCTTTCTTT; CDR3 protein: CASSFGTGGNTEAFF
V gene: TRBV5-4; D gene: -; clone size: few; J gene: TRBJ2-2; CDR3 DNA: TGTGCCAGCAGCCCACTCGGGGACCACTTTGGGTCCGGGGAGCTGTTTTTT; CDR3 protein: CASSPLGDHFGSGELFF
V gene: TRBV2; D gene: TRBD1; clone size: -; J gene: TRBJ1-5; CDR3 DNA: TGTGCCAGCAGAGACAGGGCGTTTAATCAGCCCCAGCATTTT; CDR3 protein: CASRDRAFNQPQHF
V gene: TRBV4-2; D gene: TRBD2; clone size: -; J gene: TRBJ2-5; CDR3 DNA: TGTGCCAGCAGCCAAGATTTGCGGGGGGCACAAGAGACCCAGTACTTC; CDR3 protein: CASSQDLRGAQETQYF
V gene: TRBV15; D gene: -; clone size: -; J gene: TRBJ2-7; CDR3 DNA: TGTGCCACCAGCAGAGATGGCCCCTACGAGCAGTACTTC; CDR3 protein: CATSRDGPYEQYF
V gene: TRBV24-1; D gene: TRBD1; clone size: -; J gene: TRBJ2-5; CDR3 DNA: TGTGCCACCAGTGATTTGGGACAGGGGGGGGGAGAGACCCAGTACTTC; CDR3 protein: CATSDLGQGGGETQYF
V gene: TRBV6-2/TRBV6-3; D gene: TRBD1; clone size: few; J gene: TRBJ1-5; CDR3 DNA: TGTGCCAGCAGCTCCCGGACAGGGACAAATCAGCCCCAGCATTTT; CDR3 protein: CASSSRTGTNQPQHF
V gene: TRBV2; D gene: -; clone size: many; J gene: TRBJ1-3; CDR3 DNA: TGTGCCAGCAGTGAATACGGAACTGGAAACACCATATATTTT; CDR3 protein: CASSEYGTGNTIYF
V gene: TRBV4-3; D gene: -; clone size: few; J gene: TRBJ1-1; CDR3 DNA: TGCGCCAGCAGCCCCCAGGGAGGCAACACTGAAGCTTTCTTT; CDR3 protein: CASSPQGGNTEAFF
V gene: TRBV14; D gene: TRBD2; clone size: -; J gene: TRBJ2-3; CDR3 DNA: TGTGCCAGCAGCCAAGGCGGGGGGGCTTTGCAAGATACGCAGTATTTT; CDR3 protein: CASSQGGGALQDTQYF
V gene: TRBV24-1; D gene: -; clone size: -; J gene: TRBJ1-5; CDR3 DNA: TGTGCCACCCAAGGAATCGGGAATCAGCCCCAGCATTTT; CDR3 protein: CATQGIGNQPQHF
V gene: TRBV7-9; D gene: TRBD1; clone size: -; J gene: TRBJ2-2; CDR3 DNA: TGTGCCAGCAGCCCCGACAGGGGGTTATTAACCGGGGAGCTGTTTTTT; CDR3 protein: CASSPDRGLLTGELFF
V gene: TRBV2; D gene: -; clone size: -; J gene: TRBJ1-5; CDR3 DNA: TGTGCCAGCAGTGCCGGGCAGCGCAATCAGCCCCAGCATTTT; CDR3 protein: CASSAGQRNQPQHF
V gene: TRBV24-1; D gene: -; clone size: -; J gene: TRBJ2-7; CDR3 DNA: TGTGCCACCAGTGACCGCGTGGGCGAGCAGTACTTC; CDR3 protein: CATSDRVGEQYF
V gene: TRBV7-2; D gene: -; clone size: -; J gene: TRBJ1-6; CDR3 DNA: TGTGCCAGCAGCCCGGGCCCCAGGGGTTCACCCCTCCACTTT; CDR3 protein: CASSPGPRGSPLHF
V gene: TRBV25-1; D gene: -; clone size: -; J gene: TRBJ2-7; CDR3 DNA: TGTGCCAGCCGAATTGGATACGAGCAGTACTTC; CDR3 protein: CASRIGYEQYF
V gene: TRBV11-2; D gene: -; clone size: -; J gene: TRBJ2-7; CDR3 DNA: TGTGCCAGCAGCTTAGCACAGGGCCCCTACGAGCAGTACTTC; CDR3 protein: CASSLAQGPYEQYF
V gene: TRBV9; D gene: TRBD2; clone size: -; J gene: TRBJ2-1; CDR3 DNA: TGTGCCAGCAGCCCCGGGACTAGCGGTTACAATGAGCAGTTCTTC; CDR3 protein: CASSPGTSGYNEQFF
V gene: TRBV5-4; D gene: -; clone size: -; J gene: TRBJ2-7; CDR3 DNA: TGTGCCAGCAGCTCGCCTAGGGAAGGTGCGTACGAGCAGTACTTC; CDR3 protein: CASSSPREGAYEQYF
V gene: TRBV11-2; D gene: -; clone size: -; J gene: TRBJ1-4; CDR3 DNA: TGTGCCAGCAGTCAAACAGGGTGGAATGAAAAACTGTTTTTT; CDR3 protein: CASSQTGWNEKLFF
V gene: TRBV6-5; D gene: TRBD1; clone size: once; J gene: TRBJ2-1; CDR3 DNA: TGTGCCAGCACCCGGGGACAGGGGGCGAATGAGCAGTTCTTC; CDR3 protein: CASTRGQGANEQFF
V gene: TRBV6-5; D gene: -; clone size: -; J gene: TRBJ1-1; CDR3 DNA: TGTGCCAGCAGTTACGCCGCAGGGTTCGGCACTGAAGCTTTCTTT; CDR3 protein: CASSYAAGFGTEAFF
V gene: TRBV19; D gene: -; clone size: few; J gene: TRBJ1-5; CDR3 DNA: TGTGCCAGTAGTATGGACCTCTTTAATCAGCCCCAGCATTTT; CDR3 protein: CASSMDLFNQPQHF
V gene: TRBV18; D gene: -; clone size: -; J gene: TRBJ1-1; CDR3 DNA: TGTGCCAGCTCACCACCAGGGGACCACACTGAAGCTTTCTTT; CDR3 protein: CASSPPGDHTEAFF
V gene: TRBV27; D gene: TRBD1; clone size: -; J gene: TRBJ1-6; CDR3 DNA: TGTGCCAGCAGTTTCATTCCGGGACAGCAGTATAGCTCCTATAATTCACCCCTCCACTTT; CDR3 protein: CASSFIPGQQYSSYNSPLHF
V gene: TRBV5-1; D gene: TRBD1; clone size: -; J gene: TRBJ2-7; CDR3 DNA: TGCGCCAGCAGCTTCAGGACAGGGGTTTCCTACGAGCAGTACTTC; CDR3 protein: CASSFRTGVSYEQYF
V gene: TRBV2; D gene: TRBD2; clone size: -; J gene: TRBJ2-1; CDR3 DNA: TGTGCCAGCAGAGCTGGGCTAGCGGGAACCAATGAGCAGTTCTTC; CDR3 protein: CASRAGLAGTNEQFF